The clone carrying this T cell receptor beta chain was found a few times. Its antigen is unidentified. These data belong to a study of response to subunit inactivated influenza vaccine. TCRdb itself ran the RT-PCR reads through MiXCR, one entry per CDR3 protein. This sample has more than 700,000 distinct CDR3 sequences, with 21% found just once. The germline V gene has CDR1 DFQATT and CDR2 SNEGSKA (reference sequence). This CDR3 is 17 amino acids long. Trimming removed 5 bases from V and 2 bases from J; junction bases left unmatched: 12. Points from the study as a whole: It was suggested by the authors that few new T cells are recruited by each seasonal influenza vaccination.

This chain joins TRBV20-1 and TRBJ2-1, with 10 nucleotides matching TRBD2. The clonotype comes from a man aged 50 or older who received an inactivated influenza vaccine. Sequenced here: PBMCs from blood, sampled roughly 5 days after vaccination. CDR3 sequence reads: CSAGAEYSGGTYNEQFF. Written as DNA, the CDR3 is TGCAGTGCTGGCGCGGAATATAGCGGGGGGACCTACAATGAGCAGTTCTTC.